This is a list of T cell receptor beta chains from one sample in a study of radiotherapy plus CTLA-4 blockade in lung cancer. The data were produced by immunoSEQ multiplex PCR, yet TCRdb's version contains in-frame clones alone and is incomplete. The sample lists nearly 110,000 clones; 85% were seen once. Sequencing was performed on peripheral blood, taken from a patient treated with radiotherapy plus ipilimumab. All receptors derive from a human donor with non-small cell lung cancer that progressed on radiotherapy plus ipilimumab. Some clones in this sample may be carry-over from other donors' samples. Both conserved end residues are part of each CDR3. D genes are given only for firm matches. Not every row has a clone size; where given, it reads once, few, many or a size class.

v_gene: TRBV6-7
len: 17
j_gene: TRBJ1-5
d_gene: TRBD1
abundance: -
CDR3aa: CASSYNRDRGIDQPQHF
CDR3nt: TGTGCCAGCAGTTACAACCGGGACAGGGGTATCGATCAGCCCCAGCATTTT

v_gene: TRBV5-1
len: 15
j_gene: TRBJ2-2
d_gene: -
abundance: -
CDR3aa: CASSLLPSSTGELFF
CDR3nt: TGCGCCAGCAGCTTGCTGCCGAGTTCCACCGGGGAGCTGTTTTTT

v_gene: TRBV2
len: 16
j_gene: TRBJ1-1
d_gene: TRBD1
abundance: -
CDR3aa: CASSEWRGGTGFSAFF
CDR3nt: TGTGCCAGCAGTGAATGGAGGGGCGGGACAGGGTTTTCGGCTTTCTTT

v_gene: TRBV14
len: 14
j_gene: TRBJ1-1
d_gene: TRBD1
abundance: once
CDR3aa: CASSPTGVSTEAFF
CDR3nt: TGTGCCAGCAGCCCGACAGGGGTCTCCACTGAAGCTTTCTTT

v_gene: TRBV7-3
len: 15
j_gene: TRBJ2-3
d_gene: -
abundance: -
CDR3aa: CASSRGQWSTDTQYF
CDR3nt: TGTGCCAGCAGCAGAGGACAATGGAGCACAGATACGCAGTATTTT

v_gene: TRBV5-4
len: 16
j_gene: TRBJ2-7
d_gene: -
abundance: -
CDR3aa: CASSFNLAGVLNEQYF
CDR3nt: TGTGCCAGCAGCTTTAACCTGGCAGGGGTATTAAACGAGCAGTACTTC

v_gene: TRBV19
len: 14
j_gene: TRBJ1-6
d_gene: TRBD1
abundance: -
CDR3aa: CASNPGTGVIPLHF
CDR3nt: TGTGCCAGTAATCCGGGGACAGGGGTCATTCCCCTCCACTTT

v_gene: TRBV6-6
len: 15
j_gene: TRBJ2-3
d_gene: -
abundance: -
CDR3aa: CASSLRPFSTDTQYF
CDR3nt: TGTGCCAGCAGCCTTAGACCCTTTAGCACAGATACGCAGTATTTT

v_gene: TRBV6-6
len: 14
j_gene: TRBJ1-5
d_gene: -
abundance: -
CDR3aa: CASSYSRVNQPQHF
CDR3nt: TGTGCCAGCAGTTACTCTAGGGTAAATCAGCCCCAGCATTTT

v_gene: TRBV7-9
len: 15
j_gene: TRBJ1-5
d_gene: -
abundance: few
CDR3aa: CASSHRQTLDQPQHF
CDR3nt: TGTGCCAGCAGCCATCGACAGACCCTCGATCAGCCCCAGCATTTT

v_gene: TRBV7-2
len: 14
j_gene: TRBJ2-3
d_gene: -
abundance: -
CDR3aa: CASSFDPSTDTQYF
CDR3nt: TGTGCCAGCAGCTTCGATCCTAGCACAGATACGCAGTATTTT